A single sample gave rise to the 10 T cell receptor beta chains below, sequenced in a study of T cell repertoires in cytomegalovirus infection. Via MiXCR, TCRdb re-called the reads, giving one row per CDR3 protein. The top ten hold roughly 5% of the sample, which has approximately 180,000 distinct CDR3 sequences, less than 9.5% seen once. Sequenced: PBMCs. The receptor set was obtained from a human donor in good health (CMV status not recorded). Some clones in this sample may be carry-over from other donors' samples.

This clonotype was detected ten times or more. The V and J genes are TRBV19 and TRBJ1-5; unclear D gene. This CDR3 region has 15 residues. V shed 1 base and J shed 0 bases, with 7 bases lying between them. Germline V gene lookup returns CDR1 LNHDA and CDR2 SQIVND (reference sequence). CDR3 bases: TGTGCCAGTAGTATAGGCAGTCGTAGCAATCAGCCCCAGCATTTT. This encodes CASSIGSRSNQPQHF.

This clonotype was detected ten times or more. J is TRBJ1-6 and V is TRBV7-2; 8 nucleotides agree with TRBD1. After removal of 6 bases from V and 11 bases from J, the junction contained 9 bases not matched to a gene. The CDR3 contains 14 residues. Germline lookup yields CDR1 SGHTA and CDR2 FQGNSA. The CDR3 is CASRSRQGLAPLHF. CDR3 sequence (DNA): TGTGCCAGCAGATCCAGACAGGGGCTTGCACCCCTCCACTTT.

The table lists this clonotype with many counts. J is TRBJ2-5 and V is TRBV2; D unresolved. Germline lookup yields CDR1 SNHLY and CDR2 FYNNEI. V lost 7 bases to trimming and J lost 3 bases, with 15 bases between them. The CDR3 is 14 amino acids. The CDR3 reads CASKTSRKEETQYF. Written as DNA, the CDR3 is TGTGCCAGCAAGACGTCACGGAAAGAAGAGACCCAGTACTTC. The variable domain in full, with the rest retrieved from reference TRBV2 and TRBJ2-5, is EPEVTQTPSHQVTQMGQEVILRCVPISNHLYFYWYRQILGQKVEFLVSFYNNEISEKSEIFDDQFSVERPDGSNFTLKIRSTKLEDSAMYFCASKTSRKEETQYFGPGTRLLVL.

The chain uses TRBV19 and TRBJ1-5; 8 positions match TRBD1. This CDR3 is 17 amino acids long. J gave up 1 base and V 3 bases, and 8 bases lay outside the gene matches. The germline V gene encodes CDR1 LNHDA and CDR2 SQIVND (reference sequence). The CDR3 here is CASSIRAGGISNQPQHF. CDR3 in DNA: TGTGCCAGTAGTATTCGGGCAGGGGGCATAAGCAATCAGCCCCAGCATTTT.

V usage is TRBV3-1 and J usage is TRBJ1-3, with 10 bases aligning to TRBD1. J was trimmed by 0 bases and V by 4 bases; bases with no gene match: 3. This CDR3 spans 16 amino acids. Germline CDR1 reads LGHDT; CDR2 reads YNNKEL (reference sequence). CDR3 nucleotide sequence: TGTGCCAGCAGCCTGACAGGGGGCGACTCTGGAAACACCATATATTTT. Translated, it gives CASSLTGGDSGNTIYF.

V usage is TRBV29-1 and J usage is TRBJ2-7; D ambiguous. The CDR3 covers 12 residues. Trimming left V 0 bases short and J 6 bases short, with 9 bases between. CDR1 and CDR2 (germline): SQVTM, ANQGSEA. The CDR3 sequence is CSVEEGYLEQYF. The CDR3 DNA follows: TGCAGCGTTGAAGAAGGTTACCTCGAGCAGTACTTC.

V and J are TRBV11-2 and TRBJ1-2, with D possibly TRBD1 on 5 matching bases. CDR3 length equals 16 residues. V was cut by 2 bases and J by 4 bases, with 17 bases left in between. CDR1 and CDR2 from the germline V gene are SGHAT and FQNNGV. CDR3 amino acids: CASSLTDRGNGYGYTF. The CDR3 nucleotides read TGTGCCAGCAGCTTAACAGATAGGGGCAACGGCTATGGCTACACCTTC.

Many counts were recorded for this clonotype. The rearrangement joins TRBV7-9 to TRBJ1-1, with D maybe TRBD1 (5 bases). Trimming left V 5 bases short and J 1 base short, with 14 bases between. The CDR3 totals 15 residues. The germline CDR1 and CDR2 sequences are SEHNR and FQNEAQ (reference sequence). Here the CDR3 DNA reads TGTGCCAGCAGCGTCACCGGGGCCGCGAACACTGAAGCTTTCTTT. Encoded protein: CASSVTGAANTEAFF. The whole variable domain, remainder taken from reference TRBV7-9 and TRBJ1-1, is DTGVSQNPRHKITKRGQNVTFRCDPISEHNRLYWYRQTLGQGPEFLTYFQNEAQLEKSRLLSDRFSAERPKGSFSTLEIQRTEQGDSAMYLCASSVTGAANTEAFFGQGTRLTVV.

The genes are TRBV6-2 or TRBV6-3 and TRBJ2-6; TRBD2 matches 8 bases. The CDR3 is 15 amino acids. Trimming removed 7 bases from V and 2 bases from J; junction bases left unmatched: 4. Germline assignment: CDR1 MNHEY and CDR2 SVGEGT. In DNA, the CDR3 is TGTGCCAGCAACCTAGCGGGCGCTGGGGCCAACGTCCTGACTTTC. Its protein is CASNLAGAGANVLTF.

The CDR3 bases are TGTGCCAGCAGTTCCGGACAGGGGGACAATGAGCAGTTCTTC. Translated: CASSSGQGDNEQFF. This rearrangement joins TRBV28 to TRBJ2-1; 10 bases agree with TRBD1. There are 14 residues in the CDR3. With V trimmed by 4 bases and J by 5 bases, 2 bases remained unmatched. Germline V gives CDR1 MDHEN, CDR2 SYDVKM. Drawing the rest from reference TRBV28 and TRBJ2-1, the complete variable domain is DVKVTQSSRYLVKRTGEKVFLECVQDMDHENMFWYRQDPGLGLRLIYFSYDVKMKEKGDIPEGYSVSREKKERFSLILESASTNQTSMYLCASSSGQGDNEQFFGPGTRLTVL.